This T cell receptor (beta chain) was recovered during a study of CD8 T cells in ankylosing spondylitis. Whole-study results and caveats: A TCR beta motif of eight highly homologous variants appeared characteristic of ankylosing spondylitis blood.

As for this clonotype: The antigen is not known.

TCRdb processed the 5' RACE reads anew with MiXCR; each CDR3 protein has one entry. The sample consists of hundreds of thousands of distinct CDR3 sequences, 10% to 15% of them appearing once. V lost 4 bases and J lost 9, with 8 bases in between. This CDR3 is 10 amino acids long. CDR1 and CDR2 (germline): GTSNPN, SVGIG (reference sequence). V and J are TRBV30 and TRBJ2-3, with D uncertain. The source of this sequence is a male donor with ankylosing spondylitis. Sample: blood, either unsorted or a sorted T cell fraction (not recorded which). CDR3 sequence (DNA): TGTGCCTGGAAAAGAGACACGCAGTATTTT. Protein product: CAWKRDTQYF.